The present T cell receptor (beta chain) was sequenced within a study of shared clonotypes between healthy human individuals. Across the whole study: Per donor, three plates held CD4 naive cells, three held CD4 memory, two held CD8 naive and one held CD8 memory.

Sequencing was at deep level. Each subset's genomic DNA was split evenly across several immunoSEQ plates. Using immunoSEQ multiplex PCR, the repertoire was profiled, and TCRdb retains in-frame clones only, with some absent. The data show 1.5 million to 2.5 million clones, with approximately 95% seen just once and 0.95% to 1.5% held by the top ten. Terminally differentiated effector memory CD45RA+ cells were excluded by CCR7 positive selection of CD45RO-negative cells. This clone was detected once. Antigen unknown. The study, taken as a whole, reports: What naive subsets generally showed was a larger estimated richness than memory subsets showed.

The TCR comes from a man aged 18 to 29 in good health. Sequences were obtained from naive CD8+ T cells sorted from blood.

DNA for the CDR3: TGTGCCAGCAGTGACCCCGGGGGGGCCAATGAGCAGTTCTTC. Protein sequence: CASSDPGGANEQFF. This chain uses TRBV2 with TRBJ2-1; 8 bases align to TRBD2. The CDR3 has 14 residues. Germline assignment: CDR1 SNHLY and CDR2 FYNNEI. V lost 3 bases, J lost 6 bases, and 4 bases stayed unmatched.